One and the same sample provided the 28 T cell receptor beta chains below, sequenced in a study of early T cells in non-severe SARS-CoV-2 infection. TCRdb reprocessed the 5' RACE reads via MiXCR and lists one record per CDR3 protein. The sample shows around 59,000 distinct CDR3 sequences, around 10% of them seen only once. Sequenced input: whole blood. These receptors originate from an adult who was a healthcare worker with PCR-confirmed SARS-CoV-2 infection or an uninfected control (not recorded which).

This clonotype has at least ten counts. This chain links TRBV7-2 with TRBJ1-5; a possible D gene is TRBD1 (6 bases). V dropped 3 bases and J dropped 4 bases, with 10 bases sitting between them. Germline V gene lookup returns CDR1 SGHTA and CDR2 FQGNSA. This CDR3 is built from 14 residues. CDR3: CASSFGQLNQPQHF. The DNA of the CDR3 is TGTGCCAGCAGCTTCGGACAGCTTAATCAGCCCCAGCATTTT.

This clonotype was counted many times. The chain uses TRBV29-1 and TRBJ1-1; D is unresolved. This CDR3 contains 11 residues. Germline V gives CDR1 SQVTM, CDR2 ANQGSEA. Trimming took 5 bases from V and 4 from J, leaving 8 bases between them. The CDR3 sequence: CSVSGVTEAFF. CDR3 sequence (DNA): TGCAGCGTTTCAGGCGTCACTGAAGCTTTCTTT.

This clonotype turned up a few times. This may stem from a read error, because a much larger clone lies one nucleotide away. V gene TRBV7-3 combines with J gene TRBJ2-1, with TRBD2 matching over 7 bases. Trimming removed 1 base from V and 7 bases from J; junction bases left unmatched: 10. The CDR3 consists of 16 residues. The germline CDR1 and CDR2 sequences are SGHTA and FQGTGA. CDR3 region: CASSLREWEGQNEQFF. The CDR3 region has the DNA TGTGCCAGCAGCTTAAGGGAGTGGGAGGGCCAGAATGAGCAGTTCTTC.

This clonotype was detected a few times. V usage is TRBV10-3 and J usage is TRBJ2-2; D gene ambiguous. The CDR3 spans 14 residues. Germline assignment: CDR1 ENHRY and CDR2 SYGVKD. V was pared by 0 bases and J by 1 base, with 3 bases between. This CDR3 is CAISESMNTGELFF. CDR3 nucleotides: TGTGCCATCAGTGAGTCGATGAACACCGGGGAGCTGTTTTTT.

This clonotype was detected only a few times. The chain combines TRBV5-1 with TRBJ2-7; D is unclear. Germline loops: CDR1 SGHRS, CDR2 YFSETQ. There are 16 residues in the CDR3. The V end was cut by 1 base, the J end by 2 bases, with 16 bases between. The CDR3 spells CASSLPPGPAPYEQYF. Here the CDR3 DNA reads TGCGCCAGCAGCTTGCCGCCGGGCCCTGCACCCTACGAGCAGTACTTC.

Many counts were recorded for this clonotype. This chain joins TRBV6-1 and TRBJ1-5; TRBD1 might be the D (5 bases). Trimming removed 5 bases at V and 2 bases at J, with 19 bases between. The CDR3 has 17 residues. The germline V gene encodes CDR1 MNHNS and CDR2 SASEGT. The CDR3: CASSRDGASTGNQPQHF. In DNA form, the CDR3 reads TGTGCCAGCAGTCGGGACGGCGCTTCTACGGGCAATCAGCCCCAGCATTTT.

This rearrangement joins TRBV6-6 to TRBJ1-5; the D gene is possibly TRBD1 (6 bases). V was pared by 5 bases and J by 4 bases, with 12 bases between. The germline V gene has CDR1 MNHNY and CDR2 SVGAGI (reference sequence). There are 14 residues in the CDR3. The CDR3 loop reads CASSTGTPNQPQHF. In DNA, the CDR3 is TGTGCCAGCAGTACCGGGACACCTAATCAGCCCCAGCATTTT.

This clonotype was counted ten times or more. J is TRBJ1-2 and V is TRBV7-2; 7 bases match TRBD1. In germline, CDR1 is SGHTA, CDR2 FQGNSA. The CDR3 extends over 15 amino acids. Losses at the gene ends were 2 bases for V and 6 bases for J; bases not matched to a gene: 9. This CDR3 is CASSLYQAQGNGYTF. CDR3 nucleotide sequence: TGTGCCAGCAGCTTATACCAAGCACAGGGGAATGGCTACACCTTC.

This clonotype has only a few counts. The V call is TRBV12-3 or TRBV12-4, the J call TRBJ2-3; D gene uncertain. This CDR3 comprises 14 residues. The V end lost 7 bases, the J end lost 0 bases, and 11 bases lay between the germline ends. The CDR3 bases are TGTGCCAGCACTTCCGGTACTAGCACAGATACGCAGTATTTT. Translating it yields CASTSGTSTDTQYF.

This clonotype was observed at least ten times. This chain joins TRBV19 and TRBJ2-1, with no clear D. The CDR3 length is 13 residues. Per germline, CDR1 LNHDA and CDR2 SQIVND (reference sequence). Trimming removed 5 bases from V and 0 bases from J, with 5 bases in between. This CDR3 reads CASSPSSYNEQFF. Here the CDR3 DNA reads TGTGCCAGTAGTCCTAGCTCCTACAATGAGCAGTTCTTC.

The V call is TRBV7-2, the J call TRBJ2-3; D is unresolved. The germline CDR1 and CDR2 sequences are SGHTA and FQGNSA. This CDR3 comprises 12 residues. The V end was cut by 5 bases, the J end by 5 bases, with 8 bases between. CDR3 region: CASSTVGDTQYF. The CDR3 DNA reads TGTGCCAGCAGCACAGTAGGAGATACGCAGTATTTT.

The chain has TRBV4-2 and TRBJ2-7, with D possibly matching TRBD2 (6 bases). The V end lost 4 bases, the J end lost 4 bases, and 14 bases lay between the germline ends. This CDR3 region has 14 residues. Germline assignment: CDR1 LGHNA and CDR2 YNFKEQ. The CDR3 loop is CASSPGEPAYEQYF. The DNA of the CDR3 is TGTGCCAGCAGCCCGGGGGAACCCGCGTACGAGCAGTACTTC.

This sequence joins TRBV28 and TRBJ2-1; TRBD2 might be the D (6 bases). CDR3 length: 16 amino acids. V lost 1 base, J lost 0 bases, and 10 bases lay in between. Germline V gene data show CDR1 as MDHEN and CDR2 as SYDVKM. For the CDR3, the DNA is TGTGCCAGCAGTTTATTCGACGGGAGCTCCTACAATGAGCAGTTCTTC. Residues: CASSLFDGSSYNEQFF.

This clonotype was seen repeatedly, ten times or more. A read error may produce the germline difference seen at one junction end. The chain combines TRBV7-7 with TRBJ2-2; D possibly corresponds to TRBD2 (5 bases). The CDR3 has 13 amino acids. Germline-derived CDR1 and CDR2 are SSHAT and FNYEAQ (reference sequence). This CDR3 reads CASSLGLSRELFF. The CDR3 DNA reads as TGTGCTAGCAGCTTAGGACTTAGCAGGGAGCTGTTTTTT.

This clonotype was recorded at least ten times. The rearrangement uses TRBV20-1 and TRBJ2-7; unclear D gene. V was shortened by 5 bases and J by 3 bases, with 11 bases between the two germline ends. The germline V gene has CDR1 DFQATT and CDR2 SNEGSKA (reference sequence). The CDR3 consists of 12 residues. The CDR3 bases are TGCAGTGCTTTTACTCTAGACTACGAGCAGTACTTC. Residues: CSAFTLDYEQYF.

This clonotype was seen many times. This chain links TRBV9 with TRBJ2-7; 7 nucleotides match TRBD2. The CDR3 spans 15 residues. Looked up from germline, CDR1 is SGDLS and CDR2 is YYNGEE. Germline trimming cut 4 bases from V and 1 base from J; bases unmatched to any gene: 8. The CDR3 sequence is CASSIRPGGSYEQYF. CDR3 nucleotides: TGTGCCAGCAGCATACGACCGGGAGGATCCTACGAGCAGTACTTC. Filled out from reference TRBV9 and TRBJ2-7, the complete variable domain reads DSGVTQTPKHLITATGQRVTLRCSPRSGDLSVYWYQQSLDQGLQFLIQYYNGEERAKGNILERFSAQQFPDLHSELNLSSLELGDSALYFCASSIRPGGSYEQYFGPGTRLTVT.

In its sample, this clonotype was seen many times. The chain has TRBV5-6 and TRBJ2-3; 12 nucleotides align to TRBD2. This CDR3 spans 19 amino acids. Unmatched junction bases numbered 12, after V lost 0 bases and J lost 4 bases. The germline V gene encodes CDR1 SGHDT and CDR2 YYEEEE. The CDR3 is CASSLEPLAGGILPDTQYF. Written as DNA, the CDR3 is TGTGCCAGCAGCTTGGAGCCCCTAGCGGGAGGGATCTTGCCAGATACGCAGTATTTT.

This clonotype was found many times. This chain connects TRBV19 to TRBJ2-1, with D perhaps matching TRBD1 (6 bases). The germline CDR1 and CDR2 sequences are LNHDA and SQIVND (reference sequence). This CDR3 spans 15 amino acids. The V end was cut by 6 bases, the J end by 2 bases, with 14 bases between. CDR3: CASSRTENPYNEQFF. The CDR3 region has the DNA TGTGCCAGTAGCCGGACAGAGAATCCCTACAATGAGCAGTTCTTC. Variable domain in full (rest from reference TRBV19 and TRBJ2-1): DGGITQSPKYLFRKEGQNVTLSCEQNLNHDAMYWYRQDPGQGLRLIYYSQIVNDFQKGDIAEGYSVSREKKESFPLTVTSAQKNPTAFYLCASSRTENPYNEQFFGPGTRLTVL.

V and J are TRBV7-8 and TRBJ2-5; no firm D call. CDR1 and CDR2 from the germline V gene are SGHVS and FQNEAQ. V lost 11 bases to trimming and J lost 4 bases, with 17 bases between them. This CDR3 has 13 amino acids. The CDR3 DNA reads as TGTGCCGCTGACCCTCTGGCAGGAGAGACCCAGTACTTC. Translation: CAADPLAGETQYF.

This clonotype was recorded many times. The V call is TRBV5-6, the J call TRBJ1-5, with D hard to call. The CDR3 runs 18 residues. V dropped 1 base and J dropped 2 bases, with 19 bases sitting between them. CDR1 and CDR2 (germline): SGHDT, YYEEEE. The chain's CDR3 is CASSLFRRRHTGNQPQHF. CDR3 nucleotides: TGTGCCAGCAGCTTGTTTCGGCGGAGGCACACAGGCAATCAGCCCCAGCATTTT.

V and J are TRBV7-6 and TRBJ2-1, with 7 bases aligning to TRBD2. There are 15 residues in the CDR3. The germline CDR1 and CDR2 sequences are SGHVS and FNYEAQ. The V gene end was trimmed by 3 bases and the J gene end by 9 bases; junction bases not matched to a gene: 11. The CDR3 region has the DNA TGTGCCAGCAGCTTCGTCCTAGCGGAGGGGAGTGAGCAGTTCTTC. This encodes CASSFVLAEGSEQFF.

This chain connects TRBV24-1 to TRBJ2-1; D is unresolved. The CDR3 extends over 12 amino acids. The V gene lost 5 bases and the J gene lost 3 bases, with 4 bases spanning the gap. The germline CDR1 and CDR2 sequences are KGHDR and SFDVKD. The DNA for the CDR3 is TGTGCCACCAGTGGACACTACAATGAGCAGTTCTTC. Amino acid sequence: CATSGHYNEQFF.

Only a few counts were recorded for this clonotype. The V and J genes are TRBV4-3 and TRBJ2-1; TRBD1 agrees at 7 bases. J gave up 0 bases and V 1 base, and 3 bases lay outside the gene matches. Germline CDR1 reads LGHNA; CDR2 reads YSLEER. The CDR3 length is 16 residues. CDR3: CASSQGQGPSYNEQFF. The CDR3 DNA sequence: TGCGCCAGCAGCCAAGGACAGGGACCCTCCTACAATGAGCAGTTCTTC.

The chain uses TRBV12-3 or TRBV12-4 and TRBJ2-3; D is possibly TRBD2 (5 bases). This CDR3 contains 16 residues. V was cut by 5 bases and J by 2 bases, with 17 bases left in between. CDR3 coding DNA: TGTGCCAGCAGTCGGAGACTAACCGGTGTCACAGATACGCAGTATTTT. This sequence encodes CASSRRLTGVTDTQYF.

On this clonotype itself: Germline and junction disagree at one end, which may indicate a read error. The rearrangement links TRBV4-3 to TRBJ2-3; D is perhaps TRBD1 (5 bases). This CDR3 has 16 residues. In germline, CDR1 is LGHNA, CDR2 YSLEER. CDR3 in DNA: TGCGCCAGCAGCAAAGAGGCTAGGGGATACACAGATACGCAGTATTTT. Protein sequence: CASSKEARGYTDTQYF.

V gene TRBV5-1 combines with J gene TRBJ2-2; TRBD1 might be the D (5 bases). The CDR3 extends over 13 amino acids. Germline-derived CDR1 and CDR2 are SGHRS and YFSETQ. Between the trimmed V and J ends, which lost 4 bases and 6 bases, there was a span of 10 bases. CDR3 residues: CASSPTEAGELFF. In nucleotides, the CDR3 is TGCGCCAGCAGCCCGACAGAGGCCGGGGAGCTGTTTTTT.

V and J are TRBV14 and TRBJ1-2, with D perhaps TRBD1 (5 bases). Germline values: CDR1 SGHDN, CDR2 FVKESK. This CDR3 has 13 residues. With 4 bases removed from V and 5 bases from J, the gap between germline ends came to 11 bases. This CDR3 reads CASSPVQVYGYTF. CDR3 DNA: TGTGCCAGCAGCCCTGTACAGGTGTATGGCTACACCTTC. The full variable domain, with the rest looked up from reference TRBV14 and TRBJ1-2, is EAGVTQFPSHSVIEKGQTVTLRCDPISGHDNLYWYRRVMGKEIKFLLHFVKESKQDESGMPNNRFLAERTGGTYSTLKVQPAELEDSGVYFCASSPVQVYGYTFGSGTRLTVV.

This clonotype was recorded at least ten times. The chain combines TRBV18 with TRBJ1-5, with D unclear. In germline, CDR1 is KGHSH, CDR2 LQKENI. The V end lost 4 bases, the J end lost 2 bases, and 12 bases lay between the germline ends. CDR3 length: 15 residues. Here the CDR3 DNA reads TGTGCCAGCTCACTCGGACGCGGTGGCAATCAGCCCCAGCATTTT. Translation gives CASSLGRGGNQPQHF.